The clone carrying this TCR beta chain was detected only once. Its cognate antigen is unknown. Trimming shortened V by 6 bases and J by 2 bases, and 11 bases separated the two germline ends. The CDR3 has 13 amino acids. The germline CDR1 and CDR2 sequences are ENHRY and SYGVKD. Diagnostic assessment was based on clinical symptoms, serum thyroxine and TRAb, thyroid ultrasound and orbital computed tomography. This sample was included in a study of T cells in Graves' hyperthyroidism and ophthalmopathy. It was RNA transcripts that yielded the amplified TCR beta CDR3 regions. The study used the HTBI primer set for a first-round RT-PCR of the TCR CDR3. Via MiXCR, TCRdb re-called the multiplex PCR reads, giving one row per CDR3 protein. The sample carries about 570,000 distinct CDR3 sequences, around 45% recorded once. Study-wide results and caveats: Ophthalmopathy, as predicted by the model, came a median 6.5 months after the prediction. Most thyroid clonotypes that were expanded above 0.001 also turned up in blood.

Material for sequencing was peripheral blood or thyroid tissue (not recorded which). The TCR originated in an adult woman with Graves' disease, either hyperthyroidism or ophthalmopathy (not recorded which). The rearrangement joins TRBV10-3 to TRBJ2-7; the D gene could be TRBD1 or TRBD2 (5 bases each). CDR3: CAIRGDGPYEQYF. The CDR3 DNA follows: TGTGCCATCAGGGGGGACGGGCCCTACGAGCAGTACTTC.